This passage covers 18 T cell receptor beta chains from one sample sequenced in a study of cytomegalovirus exposure and HLA in healthy donors. The primer mix had 60 Vbeta and 13 Jbeta primers. Sequencing used immunoSEQ multiplex PCR; TCRdb keeps in-frame clones, though not all of them. The table has approximately 97,000 clones, approximately 64% seen once. Sequences were obtained from PBMCs. The receptor source for this set is a human donor in good health.

This clone was observed a handful of times. The genes are TRBV10-2 and TRBJ1-5, with a tentative D call TRBD1 (5 bases). Trimming cost V 6 bases and J 6 bases, with 12 bases left between them. Germline lookup yields CDR1 WSHSY and CDR2 SAAADI. The CDR3 spans 13 residues. CDR3 coding DNA: TGCGCCAGCAGCGCAGGGTTATCTCAGCCCCAGCATTTT. It is translated as CASSAGLSQPQHF.

The genes are TRBV19 and TRBJ1-4; TRBD1 matches at 9 bases. Germline lookup yields CDR1 LNHDA and CDR2 SQIVND (reference sequence). The CDR3 runs 16 residues. Trimming at V came to 5 bases and at J to 5 bases, leaving 9 bases not matched to a gene. CDR3 bases: TGTGCCAGTAGTCCCATGTGGGGGACAGGGAATGAAAAACTGTTTTTT. Translation gives CASSPMWGTGNEKLFF.

This chain links TRBV9 with TRBJ2-2; possibly TRBD2 for D (6 bases). The V gene's germline CDR1 is SGDLS and CDR2 YYNGEE. The CDR3 is made up of 15 amino acids. Trimming removed 0 bases at V and 5 bases at J, with 11 bases between. CDR3 bases: TGTGCCAGCAGCGTAGACCGGGAGAGTACCGGGGAGCTGTTTTTT. The encoded protein is CASSVDRESTGELFF.

V gene TRBV27 combines with J gene TRBJ2-3, with 9 nucleotides matching TRBD1. The CDR3 is made up of 19 amino acids. In germline, CDR1 is MNHEY, CDR2 SMNVEV (reference sequence). V shed 5 bases and J 3 bases; nucleotides not matched to a gene: 18. The CDR3, as DNA: TGTGCCAGCAGTACCTCACCCCGCGGGACAGGGTTTTTGACAGATACGCAGTATTTT. Translating gives CASSTSPRGTGFLTDTQYF.

The chain links TRBV7-9 to TRBJ1-2, with D possibly matching TRBD1 (5 bases). Trimming took 5 bases from V and 2 from J, leaving 24 bases between them. There are 18 residues in the CDR3. In germline, CDR1 is SEHNR, CDR2 FQNEAQ (reference sequence). CDR3 amino acids: CASSISGASRVSNYGYTF. The CDR3 DNA follows: TGTGCCAGCAGCATTAGCGGGGCCAGCAGGGTCTCCAACTATGGCTACACCTTC.

The J gene is TRBJ1-2, the V gene TRBV29-1; D is ambiguous. CDR3 size: 11 residues. V lost 3 bases, J lost 4 bases, and 6 bases lay in between. Germline V CDR1 and CDR2: SQVTM, ANQGSEA. CDR3 sequence: CSVDPFYGYTF. The CDR3 DNA follows: TGCAGCGTTGACCCTTTCTATGGCTACACCTTC. The whole variable domain, filled in from reference TRBV29-1 and TRBJ1-2, reads SAVISQKPSRDICQRGTSLTIQCQVDSQVTMMFWYRQQPGQSLTLIATANQGSEATYESGFVIDKFPISRPNLTFSTLTVSNMSPEDSSIYLCSVDPFYGYTFGSGTRLTVV.

The chain uses TRBV7-8 and TRBJ2-5, with TRBD1 identical over 8 bases. The CDR3 contains 16 residues. Germline values: CDR1 SGHVS, CDR2 FQNEAQ. Trimming took 8 bases from V and 5 from J; bases not matched to a gene: 16. In nucleotides, the CDR3 is TGTGCCAGCGATAATTTTCGGACAGGGTGGAGGGAGACCCAGTACTTC. Protein: CASDNFRTGWRETQYF.

J is TRBJ1-2 and V is TRBV30; D not resolved. CDR1 is GTSNPN and CDR2 is SVGIG in the germline V gene (reference sequence). The CDR3 extends over 13 amino acids. V lost 4 bases and J 7 bases, leaving 16 bases between the germline ends. The chain's CDR3 is CAWTATGLGGYTF. The DNA for the CDR3 is TGTGCCTGGACCGCCACCGGACTGGGTGGCTACACCTTC.

The chain couples TRBV30 to TRBJ1-1; D gene uncertain. Deletions cut 2 bases from V and 1 base from J, with 17 bases between. The CDR3 is made up of 16 amino acids. Germline CDR1 and CDR2: GTSNPN and SVGIG (reference sequence). This chain's CDR3 is CAWSSSPIAGNTEAFF. In DNA, the CDR3 is TGTGCCTGGAGTTCATCCCCTATCGCTGGGAACACTGAAGCTTTCTTT.

The V gene is TRBV19, the J gene TRBJ1-4, with 9 bases matching TRBD1. J lost 6 bases, V lost 3 bases, and 2 bases had no gene match. The length of the CDR3 is 14 residues. Germline V lookup: CDR1 LNHDA, CDR2 SQIVND (reference sequence). CDR3 loop: CASSMWDRDEKLFF. CDR3 in DNA: TGTGCCAGTAGTATGTGGGACAGGGATGAAAAACTGTTTTTT. The whole variable domain, filled in from reference TRBV19 and TRBJ1-4, reads DGGITQSPKYLFRKEGQNVTLSCEQNLNHDAMYWYRQDPGQGLRLIYYSQIVNDFQKGDIAEGYSVSREKKESFPLTVTSAQKNPTAFYLCASSMWDRDEKLFFGSGTQLSVL.

This clone was seen a handful of times. The rearrangement joins TRBV11-2 to TRBJ1-4, with D uncertain. Germline V gene data show CDR1 as SGHAT and CDR2 as FQNNGV. The V end was cut by 8 bases, the J end by 0 bases, with 4 bases between. The CDR3 contains 12 residues. The CDR3 here is CASSATNEKLFF. DNA of the CDR3: TGTGCCAGCTCTGCAACTAATGAAAAACTGTTTTTT.

The chain couples TRBV18 to TRBJ1-1, with unresolved D. The CDR3 extends over 14 amino acids. CDR1 KGHSH and CDR2 LQKENI come from the germline V gene. Trimming removed 4 bases from V and 8 bases from J, with 17 bases in between. DNA of the CDR3: TGTGCCAGCTCACGCCTGATTGGGCTGATCGAAGCTTTCTTT. It specifies CASSRLIGLIEAFF.

J is TRBJ2-5 and V is TRBV29-1; a possible D gene is TRBD1 (5 bases). Germline CDR1 and CDR2: SQVTM and ANQGSEA. The CDR3 contains 13 residues. V was shortened by 8 bases and J by 2 bases, with 15 bases between the two germline ends. In nucleotides, the CDR3 is TGCAGCACCCCACAGGACCCTCAAGAGACCCAGTACTTC. Its translation is CSTPQDPQETQYF.

This sequence joins TRBV7-2 and TRBJ2-7; D gene unclear. Germline V gene lookup returns CDR1 SGHTA and CDR2 FQGNSA. Trimming left V 1 base short and J 3 bases short, with 13 bases between. The CDR3 runs to 15 residues. DNA for the CDR3: TGTGCCAGCAGCTTAGACCTAGGAGCTGTCTACGAGCAGTACTTC. Its protein product is CASSLDLGAVYEQYF.

The V and J genes are TRBV27 and TRBJ2-7; 7 bases align to TRBD2. Trimming took 5 bases from V and 3 from J; bases not matched to a gene: 7. CDR1 MNHEY and CDR2 SMNVEV come from the germline V gene (reference sequence). The CDR3 spans 14 residues. The CDR3 region is CASSNPGTNYEQYF. DNA of the CDR3: TGTGCCAGCAGTAACCCCGGGACTAACTACGAGCAGTACTTC.

The gene calls are TRBV4-1 and TRBJ1-1, with D perhaps matching TRBD1 (6 bases). The V and J ends lost 1 base and 0 bases respectively, with 9 bases between them. The germline CDR1 and CDR2 sequences are MGHRA and YSYEKL. This CDR3 comprises 15 residues. The CDR3 reads CASSQGRGMNTEAFF. CDR3 DNA sequence: TGCGCCAGCAGCCAAGGTAGGGGGATGAACACTGAAGCTTTCTTT.

This clone was seen a few times. V gene TRBV6-5 combines with J gene TRBJ2-1, with 8 bases aligning to TRBD1. From germline, CDR1 is MNHEY and CDR2 SVGAGI. The CDR3 sequence is 15 residues long. Trimming cost V 2 bases and J 6 bases; bases outside gene matches: 6. The CDR3 bases are TGTGCCAGCAGTTACGGGACCGGACAGGGCAATGAGCAGTTCTTC. This gives the protein CASSYGTGQGNEQFF.

The J gene is TRBJ1-4, the V gene TRBV28; the match to TRBD1 covers 10 bases. The CDR3 totals 16 residues. Germline CDR1 is MDHEN and CDR2 is SYDVKM. Losses at the gene ends were 5 bases for V and 3 bases for J; bases not matched to a gene: 6. The CDR3 DNA reads as TGTGCCAGCAGTCGACAGGGGGCGATAGCTAATGAAAAACTGTTTTTT. This encodes CASSRQGAIANEKLFF.